Below are 15 T cell receptor beta chains sequenced from a single sample in a study of Graves' ophthalmopathy and Graves' hyperthyroidism. CDR3 regions of TCR beta were amplified from RNA transcripts. Amplification began with first-round RT-PCR using HTBI primers, then second-round multiplex PCR was performed. Each CDR3 protein is one row after TCRdb ran MiXCR on the multiplex PCR reads. This table holds hundreds of thousands of distinct CDR3 sequences, about 47% found once. Sequencing was performed on peripheral blood. Source of these receptors: an adult man with Graves' ophthalmopathy.

The chain uses TRBV20-1 and TRBJ2-2; a weak D match, TRBD1 (5 bases). V shed 1 base and J shed 7 bases, with 19 bases lying between them. The V gene's germline CDR1 is DFQATT and CDR2 SNEGSKA (reference sequence). This CDR3 has 16 residues. The CDR3 DNA sequence: TGCAGTGCTAGAGTTCGCGACATTCCAGGGATCGGGGAGCTGTTTTTT. Protein: CSARVRDIPGIGELFF.

For the CDR3, the DNA is TGTGCCAGCAGCTTCGGGACAGGGGCTGAAAAACTGTTTTTT. This translates into CASSFGTGAEKLFF. The gene calls are TRBV5-6 and TRBJ1-4, with 10 bases identical to TRBD1. The germline V gene has CDR1 SGHDT and CDR2 YYEEEE. The CDR3 is made up of 14 amino acids. Trimming removed 2 bases from V and 7 bases from J; junction bases left unmatched: 2.

This clonotype has more than one count but fewer than ten. This chain links TRBV7-9 with TRBJ1-1; 9 nucleotides agree with TRBD1. The CDR3 is 14 residues long. V was pared by 5 bases and J by 4 bases, with 5 bases of the junction left unmatched. From germline, CDR1 is SEHNR and CDR2 FQNEAQ (reference sequence). CDR3 coding DNA: TGTGCCAGCAGCCCCCGGGACAGGGTCACTGAAGCTTTCTTT. This codes for CASSPRDRVTEAFF.

On this clonotype itself: A much larger clone lies a single base off, so this may be a read error. As the CDR3 is not closed by the conserved phenylalanine or tryptophan, this likely results from a read error. The V call is TRBV25-1, the J call TRBJ1-4; D gene unclear. The CDR3 length is 13 residues. Deletions cut 5 bases from V and 11 bases from J, with 15 bases between. The V gene's germline CDR1 is MGHDK and CDR2 SYGVNS. The CDR3 DNA reads TGTGCCAGCAGTCCTCCCGTTTCACAGAAACTGTTTCTT. Its protein is CASSPPVSQKLFL.

In the case of this clonotype: At one boundary the junction diverges from the germline segment, which might be a read error. The V gene is TRBV4-1, the J gene TRBJ1-1, with D uncertain. Germline values: CDR1 MGHRA, CDR2 YSYEKL. The CDR3 contains 11 residues. The CDR3 protein is CASSQAARSVF. CDR3 DNA sequence: TGCGCCAGCAGCCAAGCGGCCAGATCGGTCTTT.

The chain has TRBV12-3 or TRBV12-4 and TRBJ2-5; D ambiguous. V lost 5 bases to trimming and J lost 8 bases, with 18 bases between them. This CDR3 has 14 residues. CDR3 in DNA: TGTGCCAGCAGTATGTCTCCCCAGAAAAGAACCCAGTACTTC. Protein: CASSMSPQKRTQYF.

This clonotype was observed a few times. The chain combines TRBV6-6 with TRBJ2-7; 9 nucleotides match TRBD2. The CDR3 has 15 amino acids. The V gene end was trimmed by 5 bases and the J gene end by 4 bases; junction bases not matched to a gene: 9. Per the germline V gene, CDR1 is MNHNY and CDR2 is SVGAGI (reference sequence). The CDR3 here is CASSRGSSGTYEQYF. The CDR3 region has the DNA TGTGCCAGCAGTCGCGGCTCTAGCGGGACGTACGAGCAGTACTTC.

The sample holds a few counts of this clonotype. CDR3 DNA: TGCAGTGCCCAGACGGGGGTGGGCTCGGGACCCCAGTACTTC. This sequence encodes CSAQTGVGSGPQYF. The chain combines TRBV20-1 with TRBJ2-5; weak D call: TRBD2 (6 bases). The germline V gene has CDR1 DFQATT and CDR2 SNEGSKA (reference sequence). The germline V and J ends were trimmed by 6 bases and 9 bases, with 23 bases remaining between them. This CDR3 is built from 14 residues.

The rearrangement joins TRBV10-2 to TRBJ1-2, with unresolved D. This CDR3 is built from 12 residues. Trimming took 3 bases from V and 4 from J, leaving 6 bases between them. Germline V gene sequence: CDR1 WSHSY, CDR2 SAAADI. The CDR3 sequence is CASSDSFYGYTF. The CDR3 DNA follows: TGCGCCAGCAGTGACAGCTTCTATGGCTACACCTTC.

A single count supports this clonotype. Written as DNA, the CDR3 is TGCGCCAGCAGTGACCAGGGGCCCACCCGAGAGACCCAGTACTTC. Amino acids: CASSDQGPTRETQYF. The chain has TRBV10-2 and TRBJ2-5, with D possibly matching TRBD1 (6 bases). Per the germline V gene, CDR1 is WSHSY and CDR2 is SAAADI. CDR3 length: 15 amino acids. Trimming cost V 3 bases and J 4 bases, with 15 bases left between them.

This chain uses TRBV19 with TRBJ1-2, with D possibly being TRBD1 (5 bases). Trimming stripped 4 bases from V and 6 bases from J, with 12 bases between. Germline-derived CDR1 and CDR2 are LNHDA and SQIVND (reference sequence). CDR3 length equals 13 residues. The CDR3 loop is CASSRDLGDGYTF. In nucleotides, the CDR3 is TGTGCCAGTAGTAGGGATTTAGGGGATGGCTACACCTTC. Supplemented by reference TRBV19 and TRBJ1-2, the full variable domain reads DGGITQSPKYLFRKEGQNVTLSCEQNLNHDAMYWYRQDPGQGLRLIYYSQIVNDFQKGDIAEGYSVSREKKESFPLTVTSAQKNPTAFYLCASSRDLGDGYTFGSGTRLTVV.

The chain employs TRBV5-1 and TRBJ1-6; TRBD1 matches 9 bases. The CDR3 spans 14 residues. Germline lookup yields CDR1 SGHRS and CDR2 YFSETQ. With V trimmed by 4 bases and J by 10 bases, 6 bases remained unmatched. CDR3 in DNA: TGCGCCAGCAGCACCGGACAGGGGAGGTCACCCCTCCACTTT. Residues: CASSTGQGRSPLHF.

This clonotype was found once. The J gene is TRBJ2-2, the V gene TRBV10-3; 7 bases align to TRBD2. CDR1 and CDR2 from the germline V gene are ENHRY and SYGVKD. This CDR3 has 13 residues. V gave up 7 bases and J gave up 6 bases; unmatched junction bases: 5. The CDR3 coding sequence is TGTGCCATCAAAAGGACTAGTTCCGGGGAGCTGTTTTTT. Its protein is CAIKRTSSGELFF.

The J gene is TRBJ1-6, the V gene TRBV6-6; D ambiguous. The germline V gene encodes CDR1 MNHNY and CDR2 SVGAGI (reference sequence). This CDR3 has 12 residues. V lost 7 bases, J lost 8 bases, and 9 bases lay in between. The CDR3 loop reads CASMESDSPLHF. Here the CDR3 DNA reads TGTGCCAGCATGGAGAGTGATTCACCCCTCCACTTT.

This clonotype came up once. The J gene is TRBJ1-4, the V gene TRBV5-1; D is uncertain. CDR3 length: 13 amino acids. Germline V gene data show CDR1 as SGHRS and CDR2 as YFSETQ. The V gene lost 3 bases and the J gene lost 13 bases, with 16 bases spanning the gap. CDR3: CASSSLLRRRLFF. For the CDR3, the DNA is TGCGCCAGCAGCTCCTTATTGCGGAGAAGACTGTTTTTT.